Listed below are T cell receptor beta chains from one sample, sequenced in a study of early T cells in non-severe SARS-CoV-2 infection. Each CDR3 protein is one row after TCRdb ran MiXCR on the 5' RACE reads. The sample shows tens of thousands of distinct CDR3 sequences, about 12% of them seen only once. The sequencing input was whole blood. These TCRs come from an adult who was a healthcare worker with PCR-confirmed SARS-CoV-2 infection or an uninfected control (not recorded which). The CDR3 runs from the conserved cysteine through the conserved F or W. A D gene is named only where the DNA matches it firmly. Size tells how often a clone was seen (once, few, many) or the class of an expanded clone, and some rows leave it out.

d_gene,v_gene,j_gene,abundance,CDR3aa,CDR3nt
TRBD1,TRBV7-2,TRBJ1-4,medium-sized,CASSLDQGGEKLFF,TGTGCCAGCAGCTTAGACCAGGGGGGTGAAAAACTGTTTTTT
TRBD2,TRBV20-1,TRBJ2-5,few,CSRAGGVIETQYF,TGCAGCCGGGCGGGGGGAGTTATCGAGACCCAGTACTTC
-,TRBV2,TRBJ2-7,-,CASKDSYEQYF,TGTGCCAGCAAGGACTCTTACGAGCAGTACTTC
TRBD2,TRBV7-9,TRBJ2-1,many,CASSLAGQRGDNEQFF,TGTGCCAGCAGCTTAGCGGGCCAGCGGGGGGACAATGAGCAGTTCTTC
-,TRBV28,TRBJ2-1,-,CASHFMGGNYNEQFF,TGTGCCAGTCACTTTATGGGAGGCAACTACAATGAGCAGTTCTTC
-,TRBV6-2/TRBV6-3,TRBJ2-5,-,CASSSRDPGGTQYF,TGTGCCAGCAGTTCCAGAGACCCCGGGGGGACCCAGTACTTC
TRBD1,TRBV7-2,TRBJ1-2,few,CASNRGRYGYTF,TGTGCCAGCAACAGGGGGCGTTATGGCTACACCTTC
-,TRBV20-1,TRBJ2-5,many,CSAYLRRTQETQYF,TGCAGTGCCTACCTACGTAGGACCCAAGAGACCCAGTACTTC
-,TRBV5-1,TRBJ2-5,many,CASRLGSGKETQYF,TGCGCCAGCAGGCTAGGATCGGGGAAAGAGACCCAGTACTTC
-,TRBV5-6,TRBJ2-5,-,CASSGGPLETQYF,TGTGCCAGCAGCGGGGGGCCGCTTGAGACCCAGTACTTC
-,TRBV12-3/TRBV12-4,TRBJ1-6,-,CASSFEGLSPLHF,TGTGCCAGCAGTTTTGAGGGCCTTTCACCCCTCCACTTT
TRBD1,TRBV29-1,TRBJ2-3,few,CSTQGQGSRDTQYF,TGCAGCACCCAGGGACAGGGGAGTAGAGATACGCAGTATTTT
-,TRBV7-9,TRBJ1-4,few,CASSTDSSLYEKLFF,TGTGCCAGCAGTACCGACAGCTCACTTTACGAAAAACTGTTTTTT
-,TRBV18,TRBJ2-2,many,CASSPTGNPHTGELFF,TGTGCCAGCTCACCGACCGGGAACCCACACACCGGGGAGCTGTTTTTT
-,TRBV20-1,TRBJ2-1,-,CSASGYYNEQFF,TGCAGTGCCAGCGGATATTACAATGAGCAGTTCTTC
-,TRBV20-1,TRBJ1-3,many,CSARPRQERISGNTIYF,TGCAGTGCCCGGCCGAGACAGGAGAGAATATCTGGAAACACCATATATTTT
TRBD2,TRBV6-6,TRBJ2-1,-,CASSYGGGIYNEQFF,TGTGCCAGCAGTTACGGGGGGGGGATTTACAATGAGCAGTTCTTC
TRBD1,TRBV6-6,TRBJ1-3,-,CASSLQGARGNTIYF,TGTGCCAGCAGTTTACAGGGGGCGCGCGGAAACACCATATATTTT
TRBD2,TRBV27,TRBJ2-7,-,CASRPKLAGSGEQYF,TGTGCCAGCCGACCGAAACTAGCGGGATCAGGGGAGCAGTACTTC
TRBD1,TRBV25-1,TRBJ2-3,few,CASNGQGIDTQYF,TGTGCCAGCAACGGACAGGGGATAGATACGCAGTATTTT
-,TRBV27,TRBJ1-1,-,CAKLGTNTEAFF,TGTGCCAAGCTCGGGACAAACACTGAAGCTTTCTTT
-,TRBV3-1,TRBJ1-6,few,CASSQTSGRSPLHF,TGTGCCAGCAGCCAGACCTCGGGAAGGTCACCCCTCCACTTT
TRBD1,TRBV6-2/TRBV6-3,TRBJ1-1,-,CASSYPRVGTGAREEAFF,TGTGCCAGCAGTTACCCCCGCGTTGGGACAGGGGCCAGAGAGGAAGCTTTCTTT
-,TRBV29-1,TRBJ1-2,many,CSTWQGQGYGYTF,TGCAGCACCTGGCAAGGACAAGGCTATGGCTACACCTTC
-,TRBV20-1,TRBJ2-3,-,CSAPAWAASTDTQYF,TGCAGTGCCCCGGCATGGGCGGCCAGCACAGATACGCAGTATTTT
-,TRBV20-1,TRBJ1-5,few,CSARVSRIEPQHF,TGCAGTGCTAGAGTCAGCAGGATCGAGCCCCAGCATTTT
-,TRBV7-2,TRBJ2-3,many,CASSSGHGGRADTQYF,TGTGCCAGCAGCTCCGGCCACGGGGGAAGGGCAGATACGCAGTATTTT
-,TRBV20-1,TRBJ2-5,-,CSAAGVGETQYF,TGCAGTGCTGCAGGGGTAGGGGAGACCCAGTACTTC
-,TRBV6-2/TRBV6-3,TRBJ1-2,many,CASSYVGEGPSGYTF,TGTGCCAGCAGTTACGTCGGGGAGGGACCTAGTGGCTACACCTTC
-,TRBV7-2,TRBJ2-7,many,CASSPSGAGSYEQYF,TGTGCCAGCAGCCCGAGTGGAGCGGGTTCCTACGAGCAGTACTTC
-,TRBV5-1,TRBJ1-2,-,CASSFRLNYGYTF,TGCGCCAGCAGCTTCCGCCTTAACTATGGCTACACCTTC
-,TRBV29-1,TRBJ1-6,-,CSVGEGSGNSPLHF,TGCAGCGTTGGAGAAGGATCCGGTAATTCACCCCTCCACTTT
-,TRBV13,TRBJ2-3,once,CASGPDGRTDTQYF,TGTGCCAGCGGCCCGGACGGCCGCACAGATACGCAGTATTTT
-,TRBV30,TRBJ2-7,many,CAWIKFQEQYF,TGTGCCTGGATAAAGTTCCAGGAGCAGTACTTC
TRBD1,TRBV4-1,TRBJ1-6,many,CASSQDRSGNSPLHF,TGCGCCAGCAGCCAGGACAGGTCTGGTAATTCACCCCTCCACTTT
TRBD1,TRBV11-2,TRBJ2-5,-,CASSLVVGTGRDWETQYF,TGTGCCAGCAGCTTAGTAGTCGGGACAGGGAGGGATTGGGAGACCCAGTACTTC
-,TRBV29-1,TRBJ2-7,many,CSGGLEGKQYF,TGCAGCGGGGGACTCGAAGGGAAGCAGTACTTC
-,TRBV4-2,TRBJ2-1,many,CASSQDEGSGQLFF,TGTGCCAGCAGCCAAGATGAGGGGAGTGGACAGTTGTTCTTC
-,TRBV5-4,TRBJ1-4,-,CASSSNNEKLFF,TGTGCCAGCAGCTCGAATAATGAAAAACTGTTTTTT
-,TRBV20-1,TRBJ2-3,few,CSARRSDTQYF,TGCAGTGCTAGAAGATCAGATACGCAGTATTTT
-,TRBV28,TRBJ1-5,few,CASSPPRRSQPQHF,TGTGCCAGCAGTCCACCCCGGAGGAGTCAGCCCCAGCATTTT
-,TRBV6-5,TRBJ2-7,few,CASSYGHEQYF,TGTGCCAGCAGTTACGGGCACGAGCAGTACTTC
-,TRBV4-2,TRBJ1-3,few,CASSRLKTGFGNTIYF,TGTGCCAGCAGCCGACTGAAAACAGGGTTTGGAAACACCATATATTTT
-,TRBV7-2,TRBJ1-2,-,CASSLGQPYGYTF,TGTGCCAGCAGCTTAGGACAGCCGTATGGCTACACCTTC
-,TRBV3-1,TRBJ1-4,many,CASSQDTGSEEKLFF,TGTGCCAGCAGCCAAGATACCGGGTCTGAGGAAAAACTGTTTTTT
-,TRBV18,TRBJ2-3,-,CASSPPASRRPDTQYF,TGTGCCAGCTCACCACCTGCCTCCCGGAGACCAGATACGCAGTATTTT
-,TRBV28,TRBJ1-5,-,CASTRRYSNQPQHF,TGTGCCAGCACCCGGCGATATAGCAATCAGCCCCAGCATTTT
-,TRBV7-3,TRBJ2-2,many,CASSHPGGTGELFF,TGTGCCAGCAGCCACCCGGGTGGCACCGGGGAGCTGTTTTTT
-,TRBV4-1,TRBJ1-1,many,CASSQAGVRNTEAFF,TGCGCCAGCAGCCAAGCAGGAGTCAGGAACACTGAAGCTTTCTTT
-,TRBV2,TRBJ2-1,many,CASSERRQDGKQFF,TGTGCCAGCAGTGAAAGGAGGCAGGATGGTAAGCAGTTCTTC